The 2 T cell receptor beta chains below come from one sample, sequenced in a study of Ad26.COV2.S vaccination and SARS-CoV-2 variants. Assay: immunoSEQ multiplex PCR; the TCRdb copy retains only in-frame clones and omits some. The sample lists under 550,000 clones, 80% to 95% occurring once. The treatment: 15 to 20 received Ad26.COV2.S at low or high dose, single or two shots; several received placebo; per-sample allocation not given. At day 63 after the first vaccine or placebo injection, samples were drawn. Material: peripheral blood, obtained in a trial of Ad26.COV2.S vaccine versus placebo. The receptors shown here come from a person aged 18 to 59 who received the Ad26.COV2.S COVID-19 vaccine or a placebo.

Of note for this clone: The sample contains more than one DNA sequence encoding this CDR3. V and J are TRBV7-3 and TRBJ2-3; possible D gene TRBD2, 6 bases. This CDR3 comprises 15 residues. V was clipped by 5 bases and J by 0 bases, with 12 bases between them. Germline loops: CDR1 SGHTA, CDR2 FQGTGA. In nucleotides, the CDR3 is TGTGCCAGCAGCCGCACCAGCGGGAGCACAGATACGCAGTATTTT. Its protein product is CASSRTSGSTDTQYF.

This clone was seen just once. The chain combines TRBV5-1 with TRBJ2-7, with a tentative D call TRBD2 (6 bases). The CDR3 spans 14 residues. Trimming removed 5 bases at V and 1 base at J, with 13 bases between. CDR1 and CDR2 (germline): SGHRS, YFSETQ. The CDR3 loop reads CASRLRGGSYEQYF. In DNA, the CDR3 is TGCGCCAGCAGACTGCGGGGCGGTTCCTACGAGCAGTACTTC. Full variable domain (missing parts from reference TRBV5-1 and TRBJ2-7): KAGVTQTPRYLIKTRGQQVTLSCSPISGHRSVSWYQQTPGQGLQFLFEYFSETQRNKGNFPGRFSGRQFSNSRSEMNVSTLELGDSALYLCASRLRGGSYEQYFGPGTRLTVT.